This T cell receptor beta chain emerged from a study of T cell repertoires in cytomegalovirus infection. TCRdb re-called the reads with MiXCR, one entry per CDR3 protein. Of about 270,000 distinct CDR3 sequences in the sample, 22% are singletons; the top ten hold roughly a fifth. Broader study findings: Cumulative public TCR beta family frequency identified carriers of CMV plus the relevant HLA.

Germline V CDR1 and CDR2: SGHTA, FQGNSA. With 0 bases removed from V and 1 base from J, the gap between germline ends came to 13 bases. This CDR3 contains 17 residues. This clonotype was recorded at least ten times. Its specificity is unknown. The receptor was derived from a human donor in good health (CMV status not recorded). Some clones in this sample may be carry-over from other donors' samples. Sequenced material: cultured PBMCs, taken from culture after CMV antigen stimulation. V usage is TRBV7-2 and J usage is TRBJ1-3; D perhaps matches TRBD1 (5 bases). CDR3 protein: CASSLAPARGSGNTIYF. The CDR3 coding sequence is TGTGCCAGCAGCTTAGCCCCGGCAAGGGGATCTGGAAACACCATATATTTT.